This T cell receptor beta chain comes out of a study of blood T cell repertoires in COVID-19. Background on the study: The United States, Italy and Spain supplied acute and convalescent COVID-19 samples. From T cells, B-cell-depleted T cells, or PBMCs came the material, which was cDNA or gDNA.

This CDR3 has 11 residues. V shed 8 bases, J shed 10 bases, and the junction held 5 bases outside the gene matches. Germline V gene sequence: CDR1 SGHAT, CDR2 FQDESV (reference sequence). Original processing methods: Estimation of nucleated cell counts was performed using reference gene primer amplification. The method was immunoSEQ multiplex PCR; TCRdb's version includes in-frame clones alone and lacks a portion of them. D and trimming were read from the DNA, whereas the V and J calls and clone size are those reported in that table. Here the sample spans some 80,000 clones, around 90% being singletons.

Sequencing was done on a sample of peripheral blood. V is TRBV11-1 and J is TRBJ2-1, with 7 bases that match TRBD2. This TCR was sampled from a human donor in a cohort sampled during active COVID-19. CDR3 region: CASRSRGEQFF. CDR3 nucleotide sequence: TGTGCCAGCCGCTCGCGGGGGGAGCAGTTCTTC.